This is a list of T cell receptor beta chains from one sample in a study of blood T cell repertoires in COVID-19. The method was immunoSEQ multiplex PCR; TCRdb's version includes in-frame clones alone and lacks a portion of them. This table holds almost 100,000 clones, more than 75% found once. Material: peripheral blood. The receptors shown here come from a man in his fifties or sixties with acute or convalescent COVID-19. Both conserved end residues are part of each CDR3. D genes are given only for firm matches. The size of a clone is reported for some rows only, either as once, few or many, or as a class for expanded clones.

>.|TRBV5-4|TRBJ2-1|.|15
TGTGCCAGCAGCCAACAGGGACGGTCCTACAATGAGCAGTTCTTC
CASSQQGRSYNEQFF
>.|TRBV3-1/TRBV3-2|TRBJ2-5|TRBD1|18
TGTGCCAGCAGCCAAGGCCCGGTTGGGACAGGGGGCCAAGAGACCCAGTACTTC
CASSQGPVGTGGQETQYF
>.|TRBV18|TRBJ2-7|.|16
TGTGCCAGCTCACTCAGTGAGGCTAGTCGGTCCTACGAGCAGTACTTC
CASSLSEASRSYEQYF
>.|TRBV3-1/TRBV3-2|TRBJ2-7|TRBD1|12
TGTGCCAGCAGTCGGACAGGGGAAGAGCAGTACTTC
CASSRTGEEQYF
>.|TRBV5-4|TRBJ2-7|.|13
TGTGCCAGCAGCCCCGGAGGCTCCTACGAGCAGTACTTC
CASSPGGSYEQYF
>.|TRBV5-1|TRBJ2-7|TRBD1|14
TGCGCCAGCAGCCTAGGACAGGGCTCCTACGAGCAGTACTTC
CASSLGQGSYEQYF
>.|TRBV5-6|TRBJ2-3|TRBD2|16
TGTGCCAGCAGCCCAATACTAGCGGGAGGTCCCGATACGCAGTATTTT
CASSPILAGGPDTQYF
>.|TRBV7-8|TRBJ2-7|TRBD2|13
TGTGCCAGCGGGCTAGCGGCTACCTACGAGCAGTACTTC
CASGLAATYEQYF
>many|TRBV12-3/TRBV12-4|TRBJ1-5|.|13
TGTGCCAGCAGTTTTTACCAGGGCCAGCCCCAGCATTTT
CASSFYQGQPQHF
>.|TRBV6-5|TRBJ1-5|TRBD1|15
TGTGCCAGCAGCTACCAGAAGGGGGCTAATCAGCCCCAGCATTTT
CASSYQKGANQPQHF
>.|TRBV19|TRBJ2-1|TRBD2|15
TGTGCCAGTAGTTCGCTAGCGGGAAGCTACAATGAGCAGTTCTTC
CASSSLAGSYNEQFF
>.|TRBV4-1|TRBJ2-1|TRBD2|16
TGCGCCAGCAGCGAACCGGGACTAGCGGGGTTTGATGAGCAGTTCTTC
CASSEPGLAGFDEQFF
>.|TRBV5-1|TRBJ2-7|TRBD1|15
TGCGCCAGCAGCTTCTACGGGACAGGGTTGGGCGAGCAGTACTTC
CASSFYGTGLGEQYF
>.|TRBV2|TRBJ2-2|.|15
TGTGCCAGCGGGGGGTCCATCGCGAACACCGGGGAGCTGTTTTTT
CASGGSIANTGELFF
>.|TRBV3-1/TRBV3-2|TRBJ2-3|.|15
TGTGCCAGCAGCCAAGAGGCGGGACTCACAGATACGCAGTATTTT
CASSQEAGLTDTQYF
>.|TRBV19|TRBJ1-1|.|13
TGTGCCAGTAAGATTCAAGGGGACACTGAAGCTTTCTTT
CASKIQGDTEAFF
>.|TRBV18|TRBJ1-1|.|15
TGTGCCAGCTCATCGGACACCGGCGGAAACACTGAAGCTTTCTTT
CASSSDTGGNTEAFF
>.|TRBV3-1/TRBV3-2|TRBJ2-2|.|16
TGTGCCAGCAGCCAAGGAGACAGTCTAAACACCGGGGAGCTGTTTTTT
CASSQGDSLNTGELFF
>.|TRBV10-2|TRBJ1-2|TRBD1|13
TGCGCCAGTAGGGACAGCACTAACTATGGCTACACCTTC
CASRDSTNYGYTF
>few|TRBV5-1|TRBJ2-1|.|15
TGCGCCAGCAGCCCCTTACAAAGCTCCTACAATGAGCAGTTCTTC
CASSPLQSSYNEQFF
>.|TRBV5-1|TRBJ2-2|.|16
TGCGCCAGCAGGGCAAGCGAGAGGATAAACACCGGGGAGCTGTTTTTT
CASRASERINTGELFF
>.|TRBV2|TRBJ2-3|TRBD2|14
TGTGCCAGCAGCGGACTAGCGGCGACAGATACGCAGTATTTT
CASSGLAATDTQYF
>.|TRBV5-1|TRBJ2-7|TRBD1|13
TGCGCCAGCAGCAGAGCAGGGGGCAACGAGCAGTACTTC
CASSRAGGNEQYF
>.|TRBV5-1|TRBJ2-7|TRBD2|16
TGCGCCAGCAGCTGGACCAAAGCGGGAGGGTCCTACGAGCAGTACTTC
CASSWTKAGGSYEQYF
>.|TRBV12-2|TRBJ2-1|.|24
TGTGCAAGGCCCGAGACAATGGGTGGGACAGCCCGCCGAAACGAGGGTAGCGCTACCAATGAGCAGTTCTTC
CARPETMGGTARRNEGSATNEQFF
>once|TRBV19|TRBJ1-2|TRBD1|14
TGTGCCAGTATCCCCACAGGGGGCTCGCGTGGCTACACCTTC
CASIPTGGSRGYTF
>.|TRBV28|TRBJ1-3|TRBD1|19
TGTGCCAGCAGTTTATACCCTTCATCAGGGGGGCACTCTGGAAACACCATATATTTT
CASSLYPSSGGHSGNTIYF
>.|TRBV5-1|TRBJ1-2|.|13
TGCGCCAGCAGTCCAGACAATAACTATGGCTACACCTTC
CASSPDNNYGYTF
>.|TRBV19|TRBJ1-3|TRBD1|15
TGTGCCAGTAGTATTCAGGGGGCGTATGGAAACACCATATATTTT
CASSIQGAYGNTIYF
>.|TRBV11-2|TRBJ2-7|TRBD2|15
TGTGCCAGCAGCTCGACTAGCGGGAGTTATTACGAGCAGTACTTC
CASSSTSGSYYEQYF
>.|TRBV6-4|TRBJ2-2|TRBD1|15
TGTGCCAGCAGCGCACGACAGGGGGCGACCGGGGAGCTGTTTTTT
CASSARQGATGELFF
>.|TRBV14|TRBJ1-2|TRBD1|14
TGTGCCAGCAGCCAAGTAACAGGGGGCGATGGCTACACCTTC
CASSQVTGGDGYTF
>once|TRBV18|TRBJ2-7|TRBD1|16
TGTGCCAGCTCACAGACACCGGGACAGGGCGTCTACGAGCAGTACTTC
CASSQTPGQGVYEQYF
>.|TRBV6-1|TRBJ2-7|TRBD2|12
TGTGCCAGCAGTGACGGGGGGAACGAGCAGTACTTC
CASSDGGNEQYF
>.|TRBV29-1|TRBJ2-7|.|12
TGCAGCGTTGAAGTGAGTGGCTACGAGCAGTACTTC
CSVEVSGYEQYF
>once|TRBV9|TRBJ2-2|TRBD2|15
TGTGCCAGCAGCTCGACTAGCGGGAGCCTCGGGGAGCTGTTTTTT
CASSSTSGSLGELFF
>.|TRBV6-1|TRBJ1-5|.|17
TGTGCCAGCAGTGAAAGTCGGCGGGTCGGGGGCAATCAGCCCCAGCATTTT
CASSESRRVGGNQPQHF
>few|TRBV14|TRBJ2-7|TRBD2|16
TGTGCCAGCAGCCCCTCCGGGACTAGCGGTTTATACGAGCAGTACTTC
CASSPSGTSGLYEQYF
>.|TRBV29-1|TRBJ2-1|.|12
TGCAGCGTTGCCAGGGGGGCCAATGAGCAGTTCTTC
CSVARGANEQFF
>.|TRBV6-6|TRBJ2-5|TRBD2|17
TGTGCCAGCAGTCGACTAGCGGGAGGTTTCGCGGGGGAGACCCAGTACTTC
CASSRLAGGFAGETQYF
>.|TRBV2|TRBJ2-7|TRBD1|13
TGTGCCAGCAGCGGACAGGGGGCCGGCGAGCAGTACTTC
CASSGQGAGEQYF
>.|TRBV4-1|TRBJ2-7|TRBD2|18
TGCGCCAGCAGCCAATTGGACCTTACCGGGACTAGCGTATACGAGCAGTACTTC
CASSQLDLTGTSVYEQYF
>.|TRBV6-5|TRBJ1-2|TRBD1|14
TGTGCCAGCAGTTACTCGGGACAGTCTTATGGCTACACCTTC
CASSYSGQSYGYTF
>.|TRBV28|TRBJ1-1|TRBD1|14
TGTGCCAGCAGCCGACAGGGGGCGGGGCCTGAAGCTTTCTTT
CASSRQGAGPEAFF
>.|TRBV25-1|TRBJ2-3|TRBD1|15
TGTGCCAGCTCCAGGGCGACAGGGACGACAGATACGCAGTATTTT
CASSRATGTTDTQYF
>.|TRBV12-2|TRBJ1-5|.|14
TGTGCAAGTCGCTTAGGACAAGTCAATCAGCCCCAGCATTTT
CASRLGQVNQPQHF
>.|TRBV5-1|TRBJ1-3|.|16
TGCGCCAGCAGCCAAGATCCAGGGCTCACTGGAAACACCATATATTTT
CASSQDPGLTGNTIYF
>.|TRBV29-1|TRBJ1-2|TRBD1|12
TGCAGCGGCAGGGGGCCTAACTATGGCTACACCTTC
CSGRGPNYGYTF
>.|TRBV5-1|TRBJ1-2|TRBD1|15
TGCGCCAGCAGCTTAGAGTCGGGACAGGACTATGGCTACACCTTC
CASSLESGQDYGYTF
>.|TRBV9|TRBJ2-1|TRBD2|15
TGTGCCAGCAGCGTGACTAGCGGGAGAACGAATGAGCAGTTCTTC
CASSVTSGRTNEQFF
>once|TRBV13|TRBJ1-1|.|13
TGTGCCAGCAGCTTGGAACAGGGTACTGAAGCTTTCTTT
CASSLEQGTEAFF
>.|TRBV3-1/TRBV3-2|TRBJ2-2|.|16
TGTGCCAGCAGCCAAGATTTAACAACGAACACCGGGGAGCTGTTTTTT
CASSQDLTTNTGELFF
>.|TRBV6-5|TRBJ1-6|TRBD1|15
TGTGCCAGCAGTCGCGGGACAGTTACTAATTCACCCCTCCACTTT
CASSRGTVTNSPLHF
>.|TRBV6-4|TRBJ1-1|.|14
TGTGCCAGCAGTGACTCGGACATGAACACTGAAGCTTTCTTT
CASSDSDMNTEAFF
>.|TRBV5-1|TRBJ2-7|.|16
TGCGCCAGCAGCTTTCGGCAGTCCGGAGGGGGGGGCGAGCAGTACTTC
CASSFRQSGGGGEQYF
>once|TRBV3-1/TRBV3-2|TRBJ1-2|TRBD1|15
TGTGCCAGCAGCCAAGGACTTATAAAAGGACAGGGGGCGGCCTTC
CASSQGLIKGQGAAF
>once|TRBV7-9|TRBJ2-1|TRBD2|15
TGTGCCAGCAGCGAGGCGGGAGTTTCCTACAATGAGCAGTTCTTC
CASSEAGVSYNEQFF
>.|TRBV19|TRBJ2-1|TRBD2|15
TGTGCCAGTAGGAGACTAGCGGGAGACTACAATGAGCAGTTCTTC
CASRRLAGDYNEQFF
>.|TRBV18|TRBJ1-2|.|14
TGTGCCAGCTCCCCGGATGGAGACCCACGAGGCTACACCTTC
CASSPDGDPRGYTF